The TCR beta chain described here comes from a study of cytomegalovirus exposure and HLA in healthy donors. Germline V gives CDR1 SGHDN, CDR2 FVKESK. Trimming stripped 5 bases from V and 1 base from J, with 14 bases between. This CDR3 is built from 15 residues. The primer mix had 60 Vbeta and 13 Jbeta primers. The data were produced by immunoSEQ multiplex PCR, yet TCRdb's version contains in-frame clones alone and is incomplete. The table lists 70,000 to 100,000 clones, approximately 80% of them singletons. The sequence was obtained from a woman aged 45-65 years in good health and CMV-seropositive. The sequenced sample consisted of PBMCs. The rearrangement uses TRBV14 and TRBJ2-5, with D tentatively TRBD1 (6 bases). The CDR3 region is CASSSQWTAQETQYF. CDR3 sequence (DNA): TGTGCCAGCAGCTCCCAATGGACAGCCCAAGAGACCCAGTACTTC. Combining the CDR3 with reference TRBV14 and TRBJ2-5 gives the whole variable domain EAGVTQFPSHSVIEKGQTVTLRCDPISGHDNLYWYRRVMGKEIKFLLHFVKESKQDESGMPNNRFLAERTGGTYSTLKVQPAELEDSGVYFCASSSQWTAQETQYFGPGTRLLVL.